These T cell receptor beta chains were read from a single sample in a study of blood T cell repertoires in COVID-19. Assay: immunoSEQ multiplex PCR; the TCRdb copy retains only in-frame clones and omits some. Of about 270,000 clones listed, roughly 86% are singletons. Sequencing input: PBMCs or T cells enriched from blood (not recorded which). The receptors were sampled from a woman aged 55-70 years who had recovered from COVID-19. The CDR3 runs from the conserved cysteine through the conserved F or W. A D gene is named only where the DNA matches it firmly. A row's size may be missing; if present it is once, few, many or a size class.

J gene | D gene | V gene | clone size | CDR3 protein | CDR3 DNA
TRBJ2-5 | TRBD2 | TRBV4-2 | - | CASSQDRASGSRETQYF | TGTGCCAGCAGCCAAGATCGGGCTAGCGGGAGTCGGGAGACCCAGTACTTC
TRBJ2-1 | TRBD2 | TRBV2 | - | CASSGDIAGGGSYNEQFF | TGTGCCAGCAGTGGGGACATAGCGGGAGGGGGGTCCTACAATGAGCAGTTCTTC
TRBJ1-4 | - | TRBV19 | - | CASSGANEKLFF | TGTGCCAGTTCAGGTGCTAATGAAAAACTGTTTTTT
TRBJ2-4 | - | TRBV2 | - | CASRGQVGNIQYF | TGTGCCAGCAGGGGACAAGTAGGAAACATTCAGTACTTC
TRBJ1-2 | - | TRBV7-8 | - | CASSLIMGGNGYTF | TGTGCCAGCAGCTTAATCATGGGGGGGAATGGCTACACCTTC
TRBJ2-7 | TRBD1 | TRBV19 | - | CASSQGAGYEQYF | TGTGCCAGTAGTCAGGGGGCGGGCTACGAGCAGTACTTC
TRBJ1-6 | TRBD1 | TRBV28 | - | CASSLPTGHNSPLHF | TGTGCCAGCAGTTTACCGACAGGGCATAATTCACCCCTCCACTTT
TRBJ1-1 | - | TRBV7-8 | - | CASSLTGSMNTEAFF | TGTGCCAGCAGCTTAACAGGGAGCATGAACACTGAAGCTTTCTTT
TRBJ2-5 | - | TRBV12-3/TRBV12-4 | - | CASSFQGTQYF | TGTGCCAGCAGTTTCCAGGGGACCCAGTACTTC
TRBJ1-1 | - | TRBV28 | - | CASSLYGDGAFF | TGTGCCAGCAGTTTATACGGAGACGGGGCTTTCTTT
TRBJ1-6 | - | TRBV7-2 | - | CASSLLNSPLHF | TGTGCCAGCAGCTTACTAAATTCACCCCTCCACTTT
TRBJ2-1 | - | TRBV28 | - | CASSSPGLANEQFF | TGTGCCAGCAGTTCTCCGGGACTGGCCAATGAGCAGTTCTTC
TRBJ2-7 | - | TRBV5-5 | few | CASSLTAEQYF | TGTGCCAGCAGCCTGACAGCCGAGCAGTACTTC
TRBJ1-1 | TRBD1 | TRBV10-1 | - | CASRDRTGATNTEAFF | TGCGCCAGCAGGGATCGGACAGGGGCCACGAACACTGAAGCTTTCTTT
TRBJ2-7 | - | TRBV18 | - | CASSPASTGYEQYF | TGTGCCAGCTCACCAGCTAGTACCGGCTACGAGCAGTACTTC
TRBJ1-4 | TRBD1 | TRBV5-1 | - | CASSSTGSRNEKLFF | TGCGCCAGCAGCTCGACAGGGTCGCGAAATGAAAAACTGTTTTTT
TRBJ2-2 | - | TRBV11-2 | - | CASSLGRGPNTGELFF | TGTGCCAGCAGCTTAGGGAGGGGACCGAACACCGGGGAGCTGTTTTTT
TRBJ2-5 | TRBD1 | TRBV5-1 | - | CASSGKQGQETQYF | TGCGCCAGCAGCGGTAAACAGGGGCAAGAGACCCAGTACTTC
TRBJ2-7 | TRBD1 | TRBV3-1/TRBV3-2 | - | CASSPTTGGSYEQYF | TGTGCCAGCAGCCCTACGACAGGGGGATCCTACGAGCAGTACTTC
TRBJ1-6 | - | TRBV5-1 | - | CASSKEANSPLHF | TGCGCCAGCAGTAAAGAGGCTAATTCACCCCTCCACTTT
TRBJ1-1 | - | TRBV6-5 | - | CASSPDTGWSTEAFF | TGTGCCAGCAGTCCAGATACAGGGTGGAGCACTGAAGCTTTCTTT
TRBJ1-3 | - | TRBV30 | - | CAWSLGAGNTIYF | TGTGCCTGGAGCCTGGGGGCCGGAAACACCATATATTTT
TRBJ2-3 | TRBD2 | TRBV5-1 | - | CASSVGTSGLGDTQYF | TGCGCCAGCAGCGTTGGGACTAGCGGGTTGGGGGATACGCAGTATTTT
TRBJ2-1 | TRBD2 | TRBV19 | once | CASSIDPSGTSSYNEQFF | TGTGCCAGTAGTATAGATCCTAGCGGGACGAGCTCCTACAATGAGCAGTTCTTC
TRBJ2-5 | TRBD2 | TRBV19 | - | CASSIPSGGLQETQYF | TGTGCCAGTAGTATTCCTAGCGGGGGGCTCCAAGAGACCCAGTACTTC
TRBJ2-3 | - | TRBV2 | - | CASSASATSTDTQYF | TGTGCCAGCAGTGCTAGCGCAACTAGCACAGATACGCAGTATTTT
TRBJ2-1 | - | TRBV6-6 | - | CASSYSLEYNEQFF | TGTGCCAGCAGTTACTCCCTAGAGTACAATGAGCAGTTCTTC
TRBJ2-1 | TRBD2 | TRBV18 | - | CASSALAGVLDEQFF | TGTGCCAGTTCCGCTCTAGCGGGAGTGTTGGATGAGCAGTTCTTC
TRBJ2-3 | TRBD2 | TRBV5-1 | - | CASGGTSADTQYF | TGCGCCAGCGGAGGGACTAGCGCAGATACGCAGTATTTT
TRBJ1-2 | - | TRBV28 | once | CASRDSGGYGYTF | TGTGCCAGCAGGGACAGTGGCGGCTATGGCTACACCTTC
TRBJ2-1 | TRBD1 | TRBV5-4 | - | CASSLDRGSYNEQFF | TGTGCCAGCAGCCTGGACAGGGGCTCCTACAATGAGCAGTTCTTC
TRBJ1-5 | - | TRBV7-2 | - | CASSLGGGGRYNQPQHF | TGTGCCAGCAGCTTAGGGGGAGGGGGGCGTTACAATCAGCCCCAGCATTTT
TRBJ2-7 | TRBD2 | TRBV4-1 | - | CASSQEMTSGGLEQYF | TGCGCCAGCAGCCAAGAAATGACTAGCGGGGGACTCGAGCAGTACTTC
TRBJ2-3 | - | TRBV15 | - | CATSRDVEDTQYF | TGTGCCACCAGCAGAGATGTTGAGGATACGCAGTATTTT
TRBJ1-6 | - | TRBV30 | once | CAWSVLGQNNSPLHF | TGTGCCTGGAGTGTACTTGGACAGAATAATTCACCCCTCCACTTT
TRBJ1-5 | - | TRBV9 | - | CASSPGMTGGFNQPQHF | TGTGCCAGCAGCCCCGGCATGACGGGGGGATTCAATCAGCCCCAGCATTTT
TRBJ1-2 | TRBD1 | TRBV3-1/TRBV3-2 | - | CASSLDRGKGYTF | TGTGCCAGCAGCCTCGACAGGGGGAAAGGCTACACCTTC